A single sample is the source of the 28 T cell receptor beta chains below, sequenced in a study of neurological immune-mediated disorders. TCRdb re-derived calls from the 5' RACE reads in MiXCR, one entry per CDR3 protein. In the table there are about 55,000 distinct CDR3 sequences, approximately 3.6% of which are singletons. Sequenced material: CD4+ T cells from blood. Receptors were obtained from a woman aged 40-49 years with multiple sclerosis.

At least ten counts were recorded for this clonotype. The chain links TRBV15 to TRBJ1-5; 7 bases are shared with TRBD1. Trimming removed 1 base from V and 5 bases from J; junction bases left unmatched: 5. Germline-derived CDR1 and CDR2 are LNHNV and YYDKDF (reference sequence). The CDR3 sequence is 15 residues long. CDR3 protein: CATSRGTQGDQPQHF. Written as DNA, the CDR3 is TGTGCCACCAGCAGAGGTACCCAGGGGGATCAGCCCCAGCATTTT.

The V call is TRBV19, the J call TRBJ2-1, with D perhaps TRBD2 (6 bases). The CDR3 has 13 amino acids. Germline assignment: CDR1 LNHDA and CDR2 SQIVND (reference sequence). Trimming removed 5 bases at V and 12 bases at J, with 17 bases between. The CDR3, as DNA: TGTGCCAGTAGTGGGCCTAGCGTCGTATCGCAGTTCTTC. It specifies CASSGPSVVSQFF.

This clonotype has ten or more counts. The V and J genes are TRBV6-1 and TRBJ2-7, with D uncertain. Trimming took 9 bases from V and 3 from J, leaving 6 bases between them. Germline V lookup: CDR1 MNHNS, CDR2 SASEGT. This CDR3 region has 10 residues. In nucleotides, the CDR3 is TGTGCCAGTGGGTTCTACGAGCAGTACTTC. It is translated as CASGFYEQYF.

Many counts were recorded for this clonotype. The chain carries TRBV3-1 and TRBJ2-6, with no clear D. Germline V gene sequence: CDR1 LGHDT, CDR2 YNNKEL (reference sequence). This CDR3 contains 14 residues. V lost 4 bases to trimming and J lost 0 bases, with 4 bases between them. The CDR3 DNA is TGTGCCAGCAGCCGCAGCTCTGGGGCCAACGTCCTGACTTTC. Amino acids: CASSRSSGANVLTF.

The table lists this clonotype with many counts. The chain recombines TRBV7-2 with TRBJ2-1, with 9 nucleotides matching TRBD1. CDR1 and CDR2 from the germline V gene are SGHTA and FQGNSA. V trimming: 5 bases; J trimming: 6 bases; junction bases outside the gene matches: 5. CDR3 length: 14 residues. DNA of the CDR3: TGTGCCAGCAGCCCGGGACAGGGCTTCAATGAGCAGTTCTTC. This gives the protein CASSPGQGFNEQFF.

This clonotype occurred a few times. V gene TRBV7-9 combines with J gene TRBJ2-5; 8 bases fit TRBD1. V dropped 5 bases and J dropped 2; count of bases not matched to a gene: 1. The germline CDR1 and CDR2 sequences are SEHNR and FQNEAQ (reference sequence). The CDR3 runs 13 residues. CDR3 amino acids: CASSNRGQETQYF. The DNA of the CDR3 is TGTGCCAGCAGCAACAGGGGGCAAGAGACCCAGTACTTC.

This clonotype was observed at least ten times. V is TRBV11-2 and J is TRBJ2-2; D gene unclear. The V gene lost 0 bases and the J gene lost 3 bases, with 2 bases spanning the gap. The length of the CDR3 is 13 residues. Germline V CDR1 and CDR2: SGHAT, FQNNGV. Written as DNA, the CDR3 is TGTGCCAGCAGCTTAGATTACACCGGGGAGCTGTTTTTT. Translation: CASSLDYTGELFF.

This clonotype was found many times. This chain joins TRBV7-9 and TRBJ1-2; D is uncertain. From germline, CDR1 is SEHNR and CDR2 FQNEAQ (reference sequence). The CDR3 sequence is 14 residues long. Deletions cut 0 bases from V and 0 bases from J, with 5 bases between. CDR3 sequence reads: CASSLAQPNYGYTF. The CDR3 coding sequence is TGTGCCAGCAGCTTAGCGCAGCCTAACTATGGCTACACCTTC.

This clonotype showed up many times. V is TRBV5-5 and J is TRBJ2-7, with TRBD1 matching over 9 bases. The CDR3 is 17 residues long. J was trimmed by 7 bases and V by 4 bases; bases with no gene match: 18. Germline-derived CDR1 and CDR2 are SGHKS and YYEKEE (reference sequence). The CDR3 loop is CASSPFGQGSSEGEQYF. The CDR3 DNA reads TGTGCCAGCAGCCCTTTCGGACAGGGGTCGTCGGAGGGGGAGCAGTACTTC.

This clonotype was recorded at least ten times. The gene calls are TRBV7-2 and TRBJ2-6; D is unresolved. In germline, CDR1 is SGHTA, CDR2 FQGNSA. V was cut by 5 bases and J by 4 bases, with 9 bases left in between. The CDR3 totals 14 residues. CDR3 protein: CASSPKSGANVLTF. CDR3 sequence (DNA): TGTGCCAGCAGCCCCAAGTCCGGGGCCAACGTCCTGACTTTC.

This clonotype has at least ten counts. The chain uses TRBV5-1 and TRBJ2-2; TRBD2 might be the D (5 bases). The CDR3 has 16 amino acids. The germline V gene has CDR1 SGHRS and CDR2 YFSETQ. V was pared by 1 base and J by 0 bases, with 10 bases between. CDR3 sequence (DNA): TGCGCCAGCAGCTTGTTGCTAGCTGCGAACACCGGGGAGCTGTTTTTT. Translation gives CASSLLLAANTGELFF.

The sample holds many counts of this clonotype. The chain joins TRBV5-1 to TRBJ1-4, with TRBD1 as a possible D gene (6 bases). Germline V gene lookup returns CDR1 SGHRS and CDR2 YFSETQ. The CDR3 extends over 14 amino acids. The V end lost 4 bases, the J end lost 3 bases, and 10 bases lay between the germline ends. CDR3 DNA: TGCGCCAGCAGCCCCGGACAGCCTAATGAAAAACTGTTTTTT. Protein sequence: CASSPGQPNEKLFF.

This clonotype was observed at least ten times. The chain recombines TRBV7-9 with TRBJ1-1; D perhaps matches TRBD1 (6 bases). The ends were cut back, 5 bases at V and 4 bases at J, with 11 bases in the middle. Looked up from germline, CDR1 is SEHNR and CDR2 is FQNEAQ (reference sequence). CDR3 length: 13 residues. The CDR3 reads CASSQRGGTEAFF. The CDR3 DNA is TGTGCCAGCAGCCAGAGAGGGGGCACTGAAGCTTTCTTT.

This clonotype has a count of ten or more. CDR3 in DNA: TGCGCCAGCAGCTTGGTACTAGCGGGGGGGCAGGAGCAGTTCTTC. As protein: CASSLVLAGGQEQFF. The V gene is TRBV5-1, the J gene TRBJ2-1; 13 nucleotides line up with TRBD2. The J segment lost 10 bases and the V segment lost 0 bases, leaving 4 bases of the junction unmatched. This CDR3 region has 15 residues. From germline, CDR1 is SGHRS and CDR2 YFSETQ.

This clonotype was detected many times. In nucleotides, the CDR3 is TGTGCCAGCAGTGAATTTGGGGACAGGCGATTGAGGGATAATTCACCCCTCCACTTT. Translation: CASSEFGDRRLRDNSPLHF. V and J are TRBV25-1 and TRBJ1-6; 8 bases align to TRBD1. This CDR3 has 19 residues. V shed 1 base and J 5 bases; nucleotides not matched to a gene: 13. CDR1 is MGHDK and CDR2 is SYGVNS in the germline V gene. The variable domain in full, completed from reference TRBV25-1 and TRBJ1-6, reads EADIYQTPRYLVIGTGKKITLECSQTMGHDKMYWYQQDPGMELHLIHYSYGVNSTEKGDLSSESTVSRIRTEHFPLTLESARPSHTSQYLCASSEFGDRRLRDNSPLHFGNGTRLTVT.

In its sample, this clonotype was seen many times. The chain recombines TRBV21-1 with TRBJ2-7; the DNA was not used to check the table's D call, TRBD1. TRBV21-1 is labeled a pseudogene. This CDR3 is built from 17 residues. For the CDR3, the DNA is TGTGCCAGCAGCACCAGTGTCCACGGGGGGGCGATTAACGAGCAGTACTTC. Translated: CASSTSVHGGAINEQYF.

This clonotype was observed many times. The J gene is TRBJ1-2, the V gene TRBV5-6, with D possibly matching TRBD1 (5 bases). Trimming took off 1 base at V and 12 bases at J, with 13 bases between the two ends. There are 12 residues in the CDR3. CDR1 is SGHDT, CDR2 YYEEEE, per germline. In DNA form, the CDR3 reads TGTGCCAGCAGCTTGTCCCGACAGAGAGACACCTTC. Residues: CASSLSRQRDTF.

This clonotype was detected ten times or more. This chain links TRBV7-9 with TRBJ1-4; D not certain. In germline, CDR1 is SEHNR, CDR2 FQNEAQ (reference sequence). Trimming shortened V by 0 bases and J by 8 bases, and 4 bases separated the two germline ends. The CDR3 totals 12 residues. In nucleotides, the CDR3 is TGTGCCAGCAGCTTAGCTACCGAAAAACTGTTTTTT. This gives the protein CASSLATEKLFF.

This clonotype was seen at least ten times. This chain links TRBV10-3 with TRBJ1-4; no firm D call. The CDR3 length is 15 residues. Trimming took 6 bases from V and 0 from J, leaving 11 bases between them. Germline CDR1 and CDR2: ENHRY and SYGVKD. The CDR3 region is CAIRGSTATNEKLFF. The CDR3 DNA sequence: TGTGCCATCAGGGGTTCGACGGCAACTAATGAAAAACTGTTTTTT.

This clonotype was counted ten times or more. The V call is TRBV4-1, the J call TRBJ2-2, with TRBD2 matching over 7 bases. Trimming removed 0 bases from V and 6 bases from J; junction bases left unmatched: 7. The CDR3 consists of 16 residues. The V gene's germline CDR1 is MGHRA and CDR2 YSYEKL. Written as DNA, the CDR3 is TGCGCCAGCAGCCAAGATCTACGGCGGGGGTCCGGGGAGCTGTTTTTT. This gives the protein CASSQDLRRGSGELFF.

This clonotype was seen many times. The V and J genes are TRBV5-5 and TRBJ2-1; 14 nucleotides match TRBD2. The CDR3 consists of 17 residues. V trimming: 4 bases; J trimming: 4 bases; junction bases outside the gene matches: 7. CDR1 SGHKS and CDR2 YYEKEE come from the germline V gene (reference sequence). Here the CDR3 reads CASSLYRLAGGYNEQFF. The CDR3 nucleotides read TGTGCCAGCAGCCTCTACCGACTAGCGGGGGGGTACAATGAGCAGTTCTTC. The whole variable domain, remainder taken from reference TRBV5-5 and TRBJ2-1, is DAGVTQSPTHLIKTRGQQVTLRCSPISGHKSVSWYQQVLGQGPQFIFQYYEKEERGRGNFPDRFSARQFPNYSSELNVNALLLGDSALYLCASSLYRLAGGYNEQFFGPGTRLTVL.

This clonotype was counted ten times or more. The chain links TRBV5-1 to TRBJ2-1, with 9 bases lining up with TRBD1. CDR1 is SGHRS, CDR2 YFSETQ, per germline. The junction had 12 bases not matched to a gene; V was cut back by 5 bases and J by 6 bases. This CDR3 is 16 amino acids long. CDR3 sequence: CASSPISGQGSNEQFF. The DNA for the CDR3 is TGCGCCAGCAGTCCAATTTCGGGACAGGGCTCCAATGAGCAGTTCTTC. Variable domain in full (rest from reference TRBV5-1 and TRBJ2-1): KAGVTQTPRYLIKTRGQQVTLSCSPISGHRSVSWYQQTPGQGLQFLFEYFSETQRNKGNFPGRFSGRQFSNSRSEMNVSTLELGDSALYLCASSPISGQGSNEQFFGPGTRLTVL.

In its sample, this clonotype was seen many times. The V and J genes are TRBV2 and TRBJ2-1; the match to TRBD1 covers 7 bases. This CDR3 is 16 amino acids long. V was clipped by 6 bases and J by 0 bases; unmatched bases: 8. Germline V gene data show CDR1 as SNHLY and CDR2 as FYNNEI. Here the CDR3 reads CASRGFTGASYNEQFF. As DNA, the CDR3 is TGTGCCAGCAGAGGCTTTACAGGGGCCTCCTACAATGAGCAGTTCTTC.

This clonotype was seen repeatedly, ten times or more. V is TRBV28 and J is TRBJ2-2, with 10 nucleotides matching TRBD1. Per the germline V gene, CDR1 is MDHEN and CDR2 is SYDVKM. V lost 6 bases and J lost 4; bases outside the gene matches: 8. This CDR3 spans 16 amino acids. The CDR3 here is CASSGPWTGGTGELFF. The CDR3, as DNA: TGTGCCAGCAGCGGGCCATGGACAGGGGGCACCGGGGAGCTGTTTTTT. Variable domain in full (rest from reference TRBV28 and TRBJ2-2): DVKVTQSSRYLVKRTGEKVFLECVQDMDHENMFWYRQDPGLGLRLIYFSYDVKMKEKGDIPEGYSVSREKKERFSLILESASTNQTSMYLCASSGPWTGGTGELFFGEGSRLTVL.

This clonotype was observed many times. This chain joins TRBV11-2 and TRBJ2-3; D may correspond to TRBD1 or TRBD2 (5 bases each). This CDR3 is built from 14 residues. CDR1 SGHAT and CDR2 FQNNGV come from the germline V gene. Trimming took off 5 bases at V and 0 bases at J, with 9 bases between the two ends. This CDR3 reads CASSARDSTDTQYF. The CDR3 nucleotides read TGTGCCAGCAGCGCCCGGGACAGCACAGATACGCAGTATTTT.

This clonotype was seen ten or more times. The rearrangement uses TRBV5-5 and TRBJ1-3; D ambiguous. V shed 0 bases and J shed 0 bases, with 7 bases lying between them. CDR1 SGHKS and CDR2 YYEKEE come from the germline V gene (reference sequence). This CDR3 has 15 amino acids. In DNA, the CDR3 is TGTGCCAGCAGCTTGGGCACAAGCTCTGGAAACACCATATATTTT. The encoded protein is CASSLGTSSGNTIYF.

This clonotype was seen ten or more times. The genes are TRBV10-3 and TRBJ1-2, with 10 nucleotides matching TRBD1. The CDR3 totals 14 residues. Germline V lookup: CDR1 ENHRY, CDR2 SYGVKD. V shed 8 bases and J 5 bases; nucleotides not matched to a gene: 8. CDR3 coding DNA: TGTGCCATCCAGGGACAGGGGATGAGTTATGGCTACACCTTC. Translation gives CAIQGQGMSYGYTF.

This clonotype was counted many times. This chain joins TRBV10-3 and TRBJ2-7; D uncertain. The CDR3 loop spans 13 amino acids. Germline CDR1 is ENHRY and CDR2 is SYGVKD. V gave up 1 base and J gave up 5 bases, with 9 bases separating them. CDR3 region: CAISEYGIDEQYF. CDR3 nucleotide sequence: TGTGCCATCAGTGAGTACGGTATCGACGAGCAGTACTTC.